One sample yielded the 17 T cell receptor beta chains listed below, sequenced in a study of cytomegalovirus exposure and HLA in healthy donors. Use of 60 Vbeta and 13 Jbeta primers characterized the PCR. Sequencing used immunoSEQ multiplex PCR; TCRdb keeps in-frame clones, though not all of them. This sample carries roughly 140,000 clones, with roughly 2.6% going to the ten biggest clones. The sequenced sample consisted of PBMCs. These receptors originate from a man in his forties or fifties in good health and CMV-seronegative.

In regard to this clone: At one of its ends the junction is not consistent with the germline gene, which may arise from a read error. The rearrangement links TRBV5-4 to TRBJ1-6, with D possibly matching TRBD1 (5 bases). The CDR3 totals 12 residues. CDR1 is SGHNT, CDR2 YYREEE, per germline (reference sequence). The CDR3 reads CAIGLRGSPPHF. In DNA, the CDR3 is TGTGCCATAGGGCTAAGGGGCTCACCCCCCCACTTT.

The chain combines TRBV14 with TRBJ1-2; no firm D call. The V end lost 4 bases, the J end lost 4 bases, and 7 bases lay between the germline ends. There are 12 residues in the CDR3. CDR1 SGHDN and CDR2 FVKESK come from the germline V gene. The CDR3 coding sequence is TGTGCCAGCAGCCCCTCGAGCTATGGCTACACCTTC. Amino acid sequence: CASSPSSYGYTF. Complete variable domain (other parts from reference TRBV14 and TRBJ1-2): EAGVTQFPSHSVIEKGQTVTLRCDPISGHDNLYWYRRVMGKEIKFLLHFVKESKQDESGMPNNRFLAERTGGTYSTLKVQPAELEDSGVYFCASSPSSYGYTFGSGTRLTVV.

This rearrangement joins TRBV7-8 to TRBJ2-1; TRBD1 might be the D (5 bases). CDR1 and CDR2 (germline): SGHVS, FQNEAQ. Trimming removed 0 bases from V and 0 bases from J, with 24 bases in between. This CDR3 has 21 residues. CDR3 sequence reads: CASSLARLPPGLVGSYNEQFF. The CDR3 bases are TGTGCCAGCAGCTTAGCGAGGTTGCCCCCAGGGTTGGTGGGCTCCTACAATGAGCAGTTCTTC.

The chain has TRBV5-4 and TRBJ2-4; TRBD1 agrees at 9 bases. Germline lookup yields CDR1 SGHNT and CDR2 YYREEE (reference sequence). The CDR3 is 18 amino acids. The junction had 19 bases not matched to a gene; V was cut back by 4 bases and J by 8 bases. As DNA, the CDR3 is TGTGCCAGCAGCCCCGACACAGGGGGCTCGTTTACTATAGACATTCAGTACTTC. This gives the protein CASSPDTGGSFTIDIQYF.

Here the CDR3 DNA reads TGTGCCAGCAGCTTAGACAGGTTGGGTACGCAGTATTTT. This sequence encodes CASSLDRLGTQYF. J is TRBJ2-3 and V is TRBV7-9; a possible D gene is TRBD1 (5 bases). Germline CDR1 is SEHNR and CDR2 is FQNEAQ (reference sequence). The germline V and J ends were trimmed by 1 base and 8 bases, with 10 bases remaining between them. The CDR3 sequence is 13 residues long.

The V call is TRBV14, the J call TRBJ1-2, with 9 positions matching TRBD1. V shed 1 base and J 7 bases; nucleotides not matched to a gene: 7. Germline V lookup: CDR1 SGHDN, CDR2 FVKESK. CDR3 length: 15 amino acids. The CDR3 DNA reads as TGTGCCAGCAGCCAAGTGCGGACAGGGGTTCGTGGCTACACCTTC. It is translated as CASSQVRTGVRGYTF.

CDR3 nucleotides: TGTGCCAGTAGTATAGAGGGACAGACTGAAGCTTTCTTT. Translated, it gives CASSIEGQTEAFF. This chain connects TRBV19 to TRBJ1-1; TRBD1 aligns across 7 bases. The CDR3 consists of 13 residues. The V gene end was trimmed by 0 bases and the J gene end by 5 bases; junction bases not matched to a gene: 0. CDR1 and CDR2 (germline): LNHDA, SQIVND (reference sequence). Full variable domain (outside the CDR3, taken from reference TRBV19 and TRBJ1-1): DGGITQSPKYLFRKEGQNVTLSCEQNLNHDAMYWYRQDPGQGLRLIYYSQIVNDFQKGDIAEGYSVSREKKESFPLTVTSAQKNPTAFYLCASSIEGQTEAFFGQGTRLTVV.

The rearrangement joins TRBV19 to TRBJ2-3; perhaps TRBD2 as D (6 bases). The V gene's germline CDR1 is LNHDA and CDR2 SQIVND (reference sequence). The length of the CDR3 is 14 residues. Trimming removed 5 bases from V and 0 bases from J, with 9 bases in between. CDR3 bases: TGTGCCAGTAGTTCAGCGGGCAGCACAGATACGCAGTATTTT. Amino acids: CASSSAGSTDTQYF.

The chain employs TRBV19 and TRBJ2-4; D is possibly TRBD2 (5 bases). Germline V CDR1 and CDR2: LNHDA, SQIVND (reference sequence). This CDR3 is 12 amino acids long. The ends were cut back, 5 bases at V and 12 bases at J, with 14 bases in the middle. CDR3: CASSEGRADQYF. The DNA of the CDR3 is TGTGCCAGTAGTGAAGGGCGAGCGGATCAGTACTTC. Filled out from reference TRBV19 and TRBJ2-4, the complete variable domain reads DGGITQSPKYLFRKEGQNVTLSCEQNLNHDAMYWYRQDPGQGLRLIYYSQIVNDFQKGDIAEGYSVSREKKESFPLTVTSAQKNPTAFYLCASSEGRADQYFGAGTRLSVL.

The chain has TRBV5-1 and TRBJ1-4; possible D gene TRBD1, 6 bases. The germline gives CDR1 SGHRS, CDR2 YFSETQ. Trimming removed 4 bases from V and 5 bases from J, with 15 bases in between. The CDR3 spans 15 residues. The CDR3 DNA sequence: TGCGCCAGCAGCGGGGGGGGGACATCGAATGAAAAACTGTTTTTT. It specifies CASSGGGTSNEKLFF.

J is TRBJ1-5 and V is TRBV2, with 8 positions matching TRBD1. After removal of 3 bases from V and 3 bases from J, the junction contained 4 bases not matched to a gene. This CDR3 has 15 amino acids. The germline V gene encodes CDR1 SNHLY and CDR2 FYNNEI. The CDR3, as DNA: TGTGCCAGCAGTGATTGGACAGGGCTCAATCAGCCCCAGCATTTT. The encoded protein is CASSDWTGLNQPQHF.

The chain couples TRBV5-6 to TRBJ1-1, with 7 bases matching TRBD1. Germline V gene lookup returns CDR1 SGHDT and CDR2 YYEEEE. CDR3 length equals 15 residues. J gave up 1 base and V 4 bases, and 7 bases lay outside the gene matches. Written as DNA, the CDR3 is TGTGCCAGCAGCGTCACAGGGGCGAAGAACACTGAAGCTTTCTTT. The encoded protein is CASSVTGAKNTEAFF.

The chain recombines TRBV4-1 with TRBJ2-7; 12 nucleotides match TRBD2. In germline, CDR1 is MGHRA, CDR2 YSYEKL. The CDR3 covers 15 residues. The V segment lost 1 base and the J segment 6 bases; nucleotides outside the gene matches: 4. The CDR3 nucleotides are TGCGCCAGCAGCCAAGGTCTAGCGGGGGGGCGCGAGCAGTACTTC. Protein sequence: CASSQGLAGGREQYF.

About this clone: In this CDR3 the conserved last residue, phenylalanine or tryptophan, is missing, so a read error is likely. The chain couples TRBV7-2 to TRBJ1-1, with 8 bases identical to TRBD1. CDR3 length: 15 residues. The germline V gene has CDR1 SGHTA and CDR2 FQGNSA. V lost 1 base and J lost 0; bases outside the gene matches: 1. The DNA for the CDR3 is TGTGCCAGCAGCTTAGGGACAGGGATGAACACTGAAGCTTTCCTT. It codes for CASSLGTGMNTEAFL.

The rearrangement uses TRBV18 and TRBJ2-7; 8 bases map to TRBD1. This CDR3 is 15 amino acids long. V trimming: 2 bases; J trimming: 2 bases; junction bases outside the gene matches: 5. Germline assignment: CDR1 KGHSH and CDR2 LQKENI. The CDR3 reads CASSPTGTGTYEQYF. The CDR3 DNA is TGTGCCAGCTCACCAACCGGGACAGGTACCTACGAGCAGTACTTC.

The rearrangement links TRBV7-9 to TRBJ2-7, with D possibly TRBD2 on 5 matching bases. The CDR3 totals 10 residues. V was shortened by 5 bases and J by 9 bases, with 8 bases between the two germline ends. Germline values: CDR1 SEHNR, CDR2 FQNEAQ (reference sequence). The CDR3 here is CASSRDVQYF. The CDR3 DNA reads TGTGCCAGCAGCCGGGATGTGCAGTACTTC.

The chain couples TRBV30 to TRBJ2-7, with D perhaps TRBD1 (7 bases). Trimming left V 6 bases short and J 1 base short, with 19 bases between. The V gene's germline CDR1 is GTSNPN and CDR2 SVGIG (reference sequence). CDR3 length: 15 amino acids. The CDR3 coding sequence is TGTGCCTGCCACTCACGGCGGGGACAGTCCTACGAGCAGTACTTC. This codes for CACHSRRGQSYEQYF.